The present T cell receptor (beta chain) was sequenced within a study of beta chain features in type 1 diabetes. Overall study findings and caveats: People with Type 1 diabetes carried modestly yet significantly shorter TCRB CDR3s in all four CD4+ subsets.

Concerning this clone itself: The antigen remains undetermined.

With 3 bases removed from V and 2 bases from J, the gap between germline ends came to 11 bases. The CDR3 consists of 14 residues. CDR1 is SGHDT and CDR2 is YYEEEE in the germline V gene. Every isolated RNA sample was fully reverse transcribed, so sequencing captured expressed TCRB transcripts. Using immunoSEQ multiplex PCR, the repertoire was profiled, and TCRdb retains in-frame clones only, with some absent. The table lists just under 150,000 clones, 13% of them singletons, with approximately 1.3% in the top ten. The sequence was collected from a man between 18 and 35 years old with type 1 diabetes. The chain recombines TRBV5-6 with TRBJ1-2; perhaps TRBD1 as D (5 bases). The specimen sequenced was central memory CD4+ T cells from blood. This chain's CDR3 is CASSSGTGNYGYTF. DNA of the CDR3: TGTGCCAGCAGCTCCGGGACGGGAAACTATGGCTACACCTTC.